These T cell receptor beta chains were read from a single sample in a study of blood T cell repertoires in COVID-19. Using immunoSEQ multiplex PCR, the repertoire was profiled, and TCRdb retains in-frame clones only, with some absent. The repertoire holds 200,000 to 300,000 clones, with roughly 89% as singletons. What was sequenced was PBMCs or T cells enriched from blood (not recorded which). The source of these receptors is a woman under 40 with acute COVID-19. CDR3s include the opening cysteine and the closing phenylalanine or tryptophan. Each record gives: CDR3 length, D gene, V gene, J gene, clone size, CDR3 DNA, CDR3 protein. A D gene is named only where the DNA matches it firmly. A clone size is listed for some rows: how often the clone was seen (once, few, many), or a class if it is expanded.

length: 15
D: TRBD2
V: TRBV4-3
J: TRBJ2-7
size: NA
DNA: TGCGCCAGCAGCAGATTATCTAGCGGGGCGGGGGAGCAGTACTTC
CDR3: CASSRLSSGAGEQYF

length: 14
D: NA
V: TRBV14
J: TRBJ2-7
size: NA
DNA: TGTGCCAGCAGCCAAGGACGTCAGGGTTACGAGCAGTACTTC
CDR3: CASSQGRQGYEQYF

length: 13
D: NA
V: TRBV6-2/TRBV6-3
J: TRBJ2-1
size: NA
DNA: TGTGCCAGCAGTATGGTGGGGGGTACTGAGCAGTTCTTC
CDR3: CASSMVGGTEQFF

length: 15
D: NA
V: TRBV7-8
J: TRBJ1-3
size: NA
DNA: TGTGCCAGCAGTTCAGGGGTGCTAGATGGAAACACCATATATTTT
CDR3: CASSSGVLDGNTIYF

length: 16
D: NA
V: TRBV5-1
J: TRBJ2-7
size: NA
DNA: TGCGCCAGCAGCTTGGGTATTGGGGGGGCAGGGTACGAGCAGTACTTC
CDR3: CASSLGIGGAGYEQYF

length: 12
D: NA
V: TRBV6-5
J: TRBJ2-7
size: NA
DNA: TGTGCCAGCAGTCGCGGCCCCAACGAGCAGTACTTC
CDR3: CASSRGPNEQYF

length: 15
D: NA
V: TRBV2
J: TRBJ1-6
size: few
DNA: TGTGCCAGCAGCCTCAGGGATAGGGCTAATTCACCCCTCCACTTT
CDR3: CASSLRDRANSPLHF

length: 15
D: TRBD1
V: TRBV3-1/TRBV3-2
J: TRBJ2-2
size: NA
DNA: TGTGCCAGCAGCCGCAGGACAGGGACGATCGGGGAGCTGTTTTTT
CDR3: CASSRRTGTIGELFF

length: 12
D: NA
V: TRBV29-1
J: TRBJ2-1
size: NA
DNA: TGCAGTATAAGACAGGGAGGCAATGAGCAGTTCTTC
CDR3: CSIRQGGNEQFF

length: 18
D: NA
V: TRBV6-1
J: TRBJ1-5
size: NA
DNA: TGTGCCAGCAGTGAAGCGTGGGGACTGGGCGGTAGCAATCAGCCCCAGCATTTT
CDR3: CASSEAWGLGGSNQPQHF

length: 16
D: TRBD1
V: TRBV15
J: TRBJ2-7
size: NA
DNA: TGTGCCACCAGCAGAGATCAGAGGGGGCGAACCTACGAGCAGTACTTC
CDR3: CATSRDQRGRTYEQYF

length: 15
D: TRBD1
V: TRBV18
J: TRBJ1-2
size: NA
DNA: TGTGCCAGCTCCCGGGTGGGACAGGGAAAATATGGCTACACCTTC
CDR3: CASSRVGQGKYGYTF

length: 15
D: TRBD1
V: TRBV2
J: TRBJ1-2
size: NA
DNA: TGTGCCAGCAGTGAATTGGGACAGCCTAACTATGGCTACACCTTC
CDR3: CASSELGQPNYGYTF

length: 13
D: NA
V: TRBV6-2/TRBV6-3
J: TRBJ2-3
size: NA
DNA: TGTGCCAGCAGCCACTTCCCCACAGATACGCAGTATTTT
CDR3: CASSHFPTDTQYF

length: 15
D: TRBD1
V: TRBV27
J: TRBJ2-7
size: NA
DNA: TGTGCCAGCAGTTCTCCCGGGACAGGGACCTACGAGCAGTACTTC
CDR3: CASSSPGTGTYEQYF

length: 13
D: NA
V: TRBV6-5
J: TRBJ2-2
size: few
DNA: TGTGCCAGCAGAACAGGGCCAGAAGGGGAGCTGTTTTTT
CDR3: CASRTGPEGELFF

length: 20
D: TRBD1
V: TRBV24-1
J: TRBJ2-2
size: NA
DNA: TGTGCCACCAGTGTGCCTGCGCAGGGGGCGTGGGGAAGGGACACCGGGGAGCTGTTTTTT
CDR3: CATSVPAQGAWGRDTGELFF

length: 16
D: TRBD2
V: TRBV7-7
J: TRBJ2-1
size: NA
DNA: TGTGCCAGCAGCTTAGGTCGCGGGGGGGCCTACAATGAGCAGTTCTTC
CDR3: CASSLGRGGAYNEQFF

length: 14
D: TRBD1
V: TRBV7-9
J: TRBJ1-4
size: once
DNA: TGTGCCAGCAGCCTGACAGGGGCAGGGGAAAAACTGTTTTTT
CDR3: CASSLTGAGEKLFF

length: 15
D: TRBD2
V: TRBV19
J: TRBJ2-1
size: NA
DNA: TGTGCCAGTAGTGACCCTAGCGGGGGGTATGATGAGCAGTTCTTC
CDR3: CASSDPSGGYDEQFF

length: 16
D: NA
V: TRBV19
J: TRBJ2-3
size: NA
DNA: TGTGCCAGTAGTATTCGGCGGGGAGGTTTCACAGATACGCAGTATTTT
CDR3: CASSIRRGGFTDTQYF

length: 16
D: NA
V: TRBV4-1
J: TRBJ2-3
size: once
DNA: TGCGCCAGCAGCCAAGTTGGACTGGTAAGCACAGATACGCAGTATTTT
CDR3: CASSQVGLVSTDTQYF

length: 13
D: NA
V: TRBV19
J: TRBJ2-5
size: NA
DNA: TGTGCCAGTAGTATAGGGGGCGAGGAGACCCAGTACTTC
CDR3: CASSIGGEETQYF

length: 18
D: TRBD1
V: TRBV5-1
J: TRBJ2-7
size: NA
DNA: TGCGCCAGCAGCTTGGAGACAGGGAGACCATCAGAGAACTACGAGCAGTACTTC
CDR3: CASSLETGRPSENYEQYF

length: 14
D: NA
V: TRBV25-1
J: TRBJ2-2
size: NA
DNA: TGTGCCAGCAGTCGGCAGGGGCGGACCGGGGAGCTGTTTTTT
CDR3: CASSRQGRTGELFF

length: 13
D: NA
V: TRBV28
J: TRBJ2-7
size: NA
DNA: TGTGCCAGCAGTTTGGACGGGAGCGGCGAGCAGTACTTC
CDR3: CASSLDGSGEQYF

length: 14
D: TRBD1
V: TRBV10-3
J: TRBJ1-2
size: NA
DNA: TGTGCCATCAGGGGGGACAGGGCAAGTGGTGGCTACACCTTC
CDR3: CAIRGDRASGGYTF

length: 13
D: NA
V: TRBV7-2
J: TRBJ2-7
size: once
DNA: TGTGCCAGCAGCTTAGTCGGACTCAACGAGCAGTACTTC
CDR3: CASSLVGLNEQYF

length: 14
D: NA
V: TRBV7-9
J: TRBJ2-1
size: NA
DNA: TGTGCCAGCAGCTTTCTTCCGGGCTACAATGAGCAGTTCTTC
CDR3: CASSFLPGYNEQFF

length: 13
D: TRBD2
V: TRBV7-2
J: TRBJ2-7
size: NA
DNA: TGTGCCAGCAGCTCTAGCGGGGGGTACGAGCAGTACTTC
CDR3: CASSSSGGYEQYF

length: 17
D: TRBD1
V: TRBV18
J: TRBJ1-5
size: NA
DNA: TGTGCCAGCTCACAACGGGACAGGGGGCGCGTGAGTCAGCCCCAGCATTTT
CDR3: CASSQRDRGRVSQPQHF

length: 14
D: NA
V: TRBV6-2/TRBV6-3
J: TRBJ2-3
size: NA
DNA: TGTGCCAGCAGCCTAACAAGAATCACAGATACGCAGTATTTT
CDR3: CASSLTRITDTQYF

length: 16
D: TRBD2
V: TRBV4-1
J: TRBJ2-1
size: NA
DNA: TGCGCCAGCAGCCCTATAGCGGGGAGCTCCTACAATGAGCAGTTCTTC
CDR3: CASSPIAGSSYNEQFF

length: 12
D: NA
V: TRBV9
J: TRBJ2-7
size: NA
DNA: TGTGCCAGCACCCCAGGCGGGTGCGAGCAGTACTTC
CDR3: CASTPGGCEQYF

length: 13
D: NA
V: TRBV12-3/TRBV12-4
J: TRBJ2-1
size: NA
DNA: TGTGCCAGCAGCCCCGGGATTAACAATGAGCAGTTCTTC
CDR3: CASSPGINNEQFF

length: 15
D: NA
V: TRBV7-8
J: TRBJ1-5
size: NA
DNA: TGTGCCAGCAGCCCCAAACCGGGACAAGATCAGCCCCAGCATTTT
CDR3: CASSPKPGQDQPQHF